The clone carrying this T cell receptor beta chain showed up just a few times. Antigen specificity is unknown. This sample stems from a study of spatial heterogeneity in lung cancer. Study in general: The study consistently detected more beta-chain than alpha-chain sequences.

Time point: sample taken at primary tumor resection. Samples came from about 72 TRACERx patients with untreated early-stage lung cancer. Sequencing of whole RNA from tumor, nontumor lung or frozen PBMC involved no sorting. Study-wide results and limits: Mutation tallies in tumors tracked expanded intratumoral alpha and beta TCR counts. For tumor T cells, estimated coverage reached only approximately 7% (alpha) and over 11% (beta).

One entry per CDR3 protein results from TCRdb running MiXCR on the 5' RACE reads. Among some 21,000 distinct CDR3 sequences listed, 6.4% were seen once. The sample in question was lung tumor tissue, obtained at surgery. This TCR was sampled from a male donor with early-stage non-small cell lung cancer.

The CDR3 is CASSQFGNPYEQYF. DNA for the CDR3: TGTGCCAGCAGCCAGTTCGGAAACCCTTACGAGCAGTACTTC. The J gene is TRBJ2-7, the V gene TRBV3-1; no clear D. Germline-derived CDR1 and CDR2 are LGHDT and YNNKEL (reference sequence). V gave up 3 bases and J gave up 4 bases, with 13 bases separating them. This CDR3 is built from 14 residues.